This TCR beta chain was identified during a study of siplizumab effects on memory and regulatory T cells. Findings of the study overall: Naive T cells looked more diverse than memory cells and looked like major alloresponse contributors.

CDR3 size: 15 residues. CDR1 and CDR2 (germline): MNHEY, SVGAGI. Trimming cost V 2 bases and J 0 bases, with 8 bases left between them. Comment on this clone: Its cognate antigen is unknown.

The repertoire was sequenced with immunoSEQ multiplex PCR; TCRdb's copy has only in-frame clones and lacks some. The table includes around 110,000 clones, about 94% detected once. This clonotype was obtained from a human donor in good health. The chain carries TRBV6-5 and TRBJ2-1; either TRBD1 or TRBD2 may fit D (5 bases each). The source material was non-Treg CD4+ T cells sorted from blood. Here the CDR3 DNA reads TGTGCCAGCAGTTACGAGGGGAGCTCCTACAATGAGCAGTTCTTC. Translating it yields CASSYEGSSYNEQFF.